These 18 T cell receptor beta chains came from one sample sequenced in a study of blood T cells in healthy people across ages. Alongside a J-beta primer mix, a sample-barcoded 5' primer served in a second PCR lasting about 6 to 11 cycles. Using its own MiXCR run on the 5' RACE reads, TCRdb lists one record per CDR3 protein. The sample yields 1.2 million to 1.5 million distinct CDR3 sequences, 42% seen once. Sequencing input: blood. The receptors derive from a woman between 18 and 29 years old in good health.

The gene calls are TRBV7-9 and TRBJ1-2; D is ambiguous. The germline V gene encodes CDR1 SEHNR and CDR2 FQNEAQ (reference sequence). Trimming removed 5 bases at V and 7 bases at J, with 23 bases between. CDR3 length: 16 residues. The CDR3 DNA sequence: TGTGCCAGCAGCCCCCGAAAATGGGCTCTCGGTGGTGGCTACACCTTC. Translating gives CASSPRKWALGGGYTF.

This rearrangement joins TRBV25-1 to TRBJ2-7; no firm D call. Per the germline V gene, CDR1 is MGHDK and CDR2 is SYGVNS. The CDR3 covers 13 residues. V shed 7 bases and J shed 7 bases, with 17 bases lying between them. As DNA, the CDR3 is TGTGCCAGCATGCGCGACGGGCGTTATGAGCAGTACTTC. It translates to CASMRDGRYEQYF.

This sequence joins TRBV7-9 and TRBJ2-1, with 7 bases matching TRBD2. CDR3 length equals 15 residues. Germline V gene lookup returns CDR1 SEHNR and CDR2 FQNEAQ (reference sequence). J was trimmed by 8 bases and V by 2 bases; bases with no gene match: 9. CDR3 nucleotides: TGTGCCAGCAGCTTAATTCAACGCGGGAGAGATGAGCAGTTCTTC. This sequence encodes CASSLIQRGRDEQFF.

To note about this clonotype: This may come from a read error, since a much larger clone is one base off. CDR3 sequence: CTSSLAGGADTQYF. The CDR3 nucleotides are TGTACCAGCAGCTTAGCCGGGGGGGCAGATACGCAGTATTTT. The chain joins TRBV7-2 to TRBJ2-3, with TRBD2 matching over 8 bases. Germline assignment: CDR1 SGHTA and CDR2 FQGNSA. V was pared by 0 bases and J by 4 bases, with 0 bases of the junction left unmatched. There are 14 residues in the CDR3.

CDR3 in amino acids: CASSALAGVVSGANVLTF. The CDR3 bases are TGTGCCAGCAGTGCCTTAGCGGGGGTCGTCTCTGGGGCCAACGTCCTGACTTTC. This sequence joins TRBV6-1 and TRBJ2-6; 9 positions agree with TRBD2. Germline V lookup: CDR1 MNHNS, CDR2 SASEGT. The CDR3 sequence is 18 residues long. V was pared by 4 bases and J by 0 bases, with 7 bases of the junction left unmatched.

This clonotype was seen more than once but under ten times. The genes are TRBV5-5 and TRBJ1-2; D is possibly TRBD1 (6 bases). Trimming stripped 4 bases from V and 0 bases from J, with 16 bases between. Germline CDR1 SGHKS, CDR2 YYEKEE (reference sequence). CDR3 length: 16 residues. This CDR3 reads CASSQTDRVSNYGYTF. The DNA for the CDR3 is TGTGCCAGCAGCCAGACGGACAGAGTATCTAACTATGGCTACACCTTC.

The V gene is TRBV29-1, the J gene TRBJ2-5; 11 nucleotides match TRBD2. Trimming removed 6 bases from V and 2 bases from J; junction bases left unmatched: 11. Germline CDR1 and CDR2: SQVTM and ANQGSEA. This CDR3 comprises 16 residues. CDR3 residues: CSVIGLLAGGQETQYF. CDR3 in DNA: TGCAGCGTGATAGGCCTTCTAGCGGGAGGACAAGAGACCCAGTACTTC.

The rearrangement uses TRBV21-1 and TRBJ1-2. TRBV21-1 is a recognized pseudogene. The CDR3 has 11 residues. The CDR3 protein is CASRGKDGYTF. CDR3 in DNA: TGTGCCAGCAGGGGGAAGGATGGCTACACCTTC.

This sequence joins TRBV29-1 and TRBJ1-1; no reliable D call. The CDR3 runs to 13 residues. Germline V gene sequence: CDR1 SQVTM, CDR2 ANQGSEA. V lost 3 bases and J lost 5, with 13 bases in between. The CDR3 reads CSVDRGSRTEAFF. CDR3 sequence (DNA): TGCAGCGTTGACCGAGGAAGTCGGACTGAAGCTTTCTTT.

This clonotype was counted at least ten times. The chain employs TRBV3-1 and TRBJ2-2, with D possibly matching TRBD2 (6 bases). Trimming left V 4 bases short and J 2 bases short, with 17 bases between. This CDR3 has 17 amino acids. Germline CDR1 and CDR2: LGHDT and YNNKEL (reference sequence). The CDR3 is CASSPEGREINTGELFF. The CDR3, as DNA: TGTGCCAGCAGCCCAGAGGGGCGGGAAATTAACACCGGGGAGCTGTTTTTT.

This clonotype has just a few counts. The chain carries TRBV28 and TRBJ1-4, with TRBD1 as a possible D gene (6 bases). The germline V gene has CDR1 MDHEN and CDR2 SYDVKM. V was shortened by 5 bases and J by 4 bases, with 14 bases between the two germline ends. The CDR3 runs 15 residues. CDR3 sequence reads: CASSVQGSINEKLFF. CDR3 DNA sequence: TGTGCCAGCAGTGTCCAGGGGTCAATTAATGAAAAACTGTTTTTT.

The rearrangement uses TRBV25-1 and TRBJ1-2; a possible D gene is TRBD1 (5 bases). The CDR3 loop spans 13 amino acids. Per the germline V gene, CDR1 is MGHDK and CDR2 is SYGVNS. Written as DNA, the CDR3 is TGTGTCCCACGGGGCTCGAATAACTATGGCTACACCTTC. Protein product: CVPRGSNNYGYTF.

The chain joins TRBV7-9 to TRBJ1-6; the D is unclear. Trimming took off 1 base at V and 5 bases at J, with 6 bases between the two ends. Germline CDR1 reads SEHNR; CDR2 reads FQNEAQ (reference sequence). This CDR3 spans 14 amino acids. The CDR3 DNA reads as TGTGCCAGCAGCTTAGGAGGGAATAATTCACCCCTCCACTTT. The encoded protein is CASSLGGNNSPLHF.

This clonotype was observed a handful of times. The CDR3 nucleotides read TGCAGTGCTCCGGACGCCGGGCCGGGTGGCTACACCTTC. It specifies CSAPDAGPGGYTF. The chain joins TRBV20-1 to TRBJ1-2, with unresolved D. Trimming took off 5 bases at V and 7 bases at J, with 17 bases between the two ends. The germline CDR1 and CDR2 sequences are DFQATT and SNEGSKA (reference sequence). The CDR3 has 13 residues.

The V and J genes are TRBV6-2 or TRBV6-3 and TRBJ2-7; TRBD2 matches 8 bases. The CDR3 has 18 amino acids. The germline CDR1 and CDR2 sequences are MNHEY and SVGEGT. Losses at the gene ends were 4 bases for V and 7 bases for J; bases not matched to a gene: 21. DNA of the CDR3: TGTGCCAGCAGTTCCCACACCTCCCTCGCGGGGGGTCCGGGAGAGCAGTACTTC. Its translation: CASSSHTSLAGGPGEQYF.

CDR3 nucleotides: TGTGCCAGCAGTTTATCCGGGAATCAGGGCTACACCTTC. Translating gives CASSLSGNQGYTF. The chain links TRBV28 to TRBJ1-2; no clear D. Germline V gives CDR1 MDHEN, CDR2 SYDVKM. CDR3 length: 13 amino acids. Between the trimmed V and J ends, which lost 1 base and 8 bases, there was a span of 11 bases.

The CDR3 is CASTATGGRETQYF. The CDR3 DNA sequence: TGTGCCAGCACCGCGACAGGGGGTAGAGAGACCCAGTACTTC. The chain carries TRBV6-2 or TRBV6-3 and TRBJ2-5; 9 bases fit TRBD1. V was pared by 7 bases and J by 4 bases, with 7 bases of the junction left unmatched. Germline CDR1 and CDR2: MNHEY and SVGEGT. This CDR3 spans 14 amino acids.

V and J are TRBV7-2 and TRBJ2-5, with TRBD2 matching 8 bases. Losses at the gene ends were 5 bases for V and 7 bases for J; bases not matched to a gene: 9. CDR1 is SGHTA, CDR2 FQGNSA, per germline. CDR3 size: 14 residues. The CDR3 here is CASSPPGLGTTQYF. The DNA of the CDR3 is TGTGCCAGCAGCCCCCCGGGACTAGGGACGACCCAGTACTTC. Together with reference TRBV7-2 and TRBJ2-5, the CDR3 gives the full variable domain: GAGVSQSPSNKVTEKGKDVELRCDPISGHTALYWYRQSLGQGLEFLIYFQGNSAPDKSGLPSDRFSAERTGGSVSTLTIQRTQQEDSAVYLCASSPPGLGTTQYFGPGTRLLVL.